The 14 T cell receptor beta chains in this list originate from one sample, sequenced in a study of blood T cells in healthy people across ages. The authors ran a second PCR of roughly 6 to 12 cycles using a sample-barcoded 5' primer and a J-beta primer mix. TCRdb itself ran the 5' RACE reads through MiXCR, one entry per CDR3 protein. The sample contains around 710,000 distinct CDR3 sequences, approximately 39% of which appear only once. The sequenced sample was blood. These receptors came from an older woman in good health.

The genes are TRBV27 and TRBJ2-7; 10 positions agree with TRBD1. V dropped 1 base and J dropped 6; count of bases not matched to a gene: 15. Per germline, CDR1 MNHEY and CDR2 SMNVEV (reference sequence). The CDR3 has 18 residues. CDR3 in amino acids: CASSLWIGGDRGLGEQYF. CDR3 nucleotides: TGTGCCAGCAGTTTATGGATAGGCGGGGACAGGGGCCTCGGCGAGCAGTACTTC.

This clonotype was observed a handful of times. This chain joins TRBV15 and TRBJ1-2, with D maybe TRBD1 (5 bases). The V and J ends lost 5 bases and 2 bases respectively, with 18 bases between them. Germline CDR1 is LNHNV and CDR2 is YYDKDF (reference sequence). The length of the CDR3 is 16 residues. The CDR3 DNA follows: TGTGCCACCAGCGGCCGGGGGGGAGTAGCGAACTATGGCTACACCTTC. This codes for CATSGRGGVANYGYTF.

This clonotype was counted between two and nine times. The CDR3 loop reads CAISESGVGAGEQYF. CDR3 bases: TGTGCCATCAGTGAGTCCGGTGTGGGAGCGGGGGAGCAGTACTTC. The chain joins TRBV10-3 to TRBJ2-7, with TRBD2 identical over 7 bases. Germline V CDR1 and CDR2: ENHRY, SYGVKD. The V gene end was trimmed by 0 bases and the J gene end by 7 bases; junction bases not matched to a gene: 9. This CDR3 has 15 amino acids.

J is TRBJ2-1 and V is TRBV9; the D is unclear. The V gene's germline CDR1 is SGDLS and CDR2 YYNGEE. With 0 bases removed from V and 7 bases from J, the gap between germline ends came to 8 bases. There are 13 residues in the CDR3. CDR3 sequence reads: CASSVDHANEQFF. DNA for the CDR3: TGTGCCAGCAGCGTAGACCACGCGAATGAGCAGTTCTTC.

This clonotype was found a few times. The rearrangement uses TRBV7-9 and TRBJ2-4; 10 nucleotides align to TRBD2. Germline V lookup: CDR1 SEHNR, CDR2 FQNEAQ (reference sequence). This CDR3 spans 16 amino acids. V dropped 0 bases and J dropped 6; count of bases not matched to a gene: 5. The CDR3 DNA reads as TGTGCCAGCAGCTTAGCGAGAGGGACTAGCGCAAACATTCAGTACTTC. Protein sequence: CASSLARGTSANIQYF.

A note on this clonotype: A read error may produce the germline difference seen at one junction end. The V gene is TRBV5-6, the J gene TRBJ2-6, with 7 nucleotides matching TRBD2. The CDR3 runs 17 residues. Germline assignment: CDR1 SGHDT and CDR2 YYEEEE. As DNA, the CDR3 is TGTGCCGGCAGCGGGACGGGACTGTACTCTGGGGCCAACGTCCTGACTTTC. It is translated as CAGSGTGLYSGANVLTF.

On this clonotype: This could be a read error, since a much larger clone is one nucleotide away. The limits of the CDR3 on the DNA are not certain, so only TCRdb's listed CDR3 is given. The chain has TRBV6-2 or TRBV6-3 and TRBJ2-3; no check of the table's D call, TRBD1, against the DNA was made. The CDR3 has 15 amino acids, counting both end residues. Per the germline V gene, CDR1 is MNHEY and CDR2 is SVGEGT. Here the CDR3 reads CTSSSGQGITDTQYF.

This clonotype has at least ten counts. The chain couples TRBV20-1 to TRBJ2-1, with D perhaps matching TRBD2 (6 bases). CDR1 DFQATT and CDR2 SNEGSKA come from the germline V gene (reference sequence). CDR3 length: 14 residues. Trimming removed 6 bases from V and 7 bases from J, with 19 bases in between. The CDR3 DNA is TGCAGTGCCTCGAACCAGCGGGTTAGGAATGAGCAGTTCTTC. Its protein is CSASNQRVRNEQFF.

This chain joins TRBV25-1 and TRBJ1-1; 7 nucleotides align to TRBD1. The J segment lost 1 base and the V segment lost 6 bases, leaving 2 bases of the junction unmatched. The germline CDR1 and CDR2 sequences are MGHDK and SYGVNS. The CDR3 spans 13 residues. CDR3 amino acids: CASRRDRNTEAFF. In nucleotides, the CDR3 is TGTGCCAGCAGGCGGGACAGGAACACTGAAGCTTTCTTT.

V and J are TRBV7-8 and TRBJ2-4; D may match TRBD1 or TRBD2 (7 bases each). V lost 5 bases and J lost 13, with 24 bases in between. Germline V gene sequence: CDR1 SGHVS, CDR2 FQNEAQ. There are 15 residues in the CDR3. The CDR3 loop reads CASSPSATGTMEQYF. As DNA, the CDR3 is TGTGCCAGCAGCCCATCCGCGACAGGGACTATGGAGCAGTACTTC.

This clonotype came up a few times. In DNA form, the CDR3 reads TGTGCCAGCAGCCCACTTCAACTACGGGAGGCCAAAAACATTCAGTACTTC. Translating gives CASSPLQLREAKNIQYF. The rearrangement uses TRBV7-3 and TRBJ2-4, with D possibly TRBD2 on 6 matching bases. This CDR3 contains 17 residues. Trimming stripped 5 bases from V and 1 base from J, with 18 bases between. CDR1 and CDR2 from the germline V gene are SGHTA and FQGTGA.

This clonotype is a singleton in its sample. V usage is TRBV7-9 and J usage is TRBJ2-7; possibly TRBD2 for D (5 bases). Looked up from germline, CDR1 is SEHNR and CDR2 is FQNEAQ (reference sequence). The germline V and J ends were trimmed by 6 bases and 0 bases, with 12 bases remaining between them. The CDR3 totals 14 residues. The chain's CDR3 is CASSRDYNSYEQYF. DNA of the CDR3: TGTGCCAGCAGTCGTGACTATAACTCCTACGAGCAGTACTTC.

The rearrangement links TRBV5-6 to TRBJ2-1; possibly TRBD1 or TRBD2 for D (5 bases each). The J call is in doubt because the DNA end fits TRBJ2-7 better. Germline V gives CDR1 SGHDT, CDR2 YYEEEE. The CDR3 runs 14 residues. Written as DNA, the CDR3 is TGTGCCAGCAGCTTGGGGGACCACTACAATGAGCAGTACTTC. Encoded protein: CASSLGDHYNEQYF.

This clonotype was picked up one time. V usage is TRBV6-2 or TRBV6-3 and J usage is TRBJ2-2; D is uncertain. The V gene lost 5 bases and the J gene lost 9 bases, with 10 bases spanning the gap. Germline V gene sequence: CDR1 MNHEY, CDR2 SVGEGT. The CDR3 is 12 amino acids. The chain's CDR3 is CASSGPARELFF. CDR3 in DNA: TGTGCCAGCAGTGGGCCCGCGAGGGAGCTGTTTTTT.